This is a list of T cell receptor beta chains from one sample in a study of technical replicates of blood from four donors. TCRdb keeps only in-frame clones here, not all; method: immunoSEQ multiplex PCR. The sample yields about 88,000 clones, approximately 95% seen once. Sequencing was carried out using T cells isolated from PBMCs. The receptors were sampled from a human donor in good health. The conserved cysteine and the conserved F or W are not part of the CDR3 here. Each record gives: J gene, V gene, D gene, CDR3 protein. D genes are given only for firm matches.

J gene: TRBJ2-3
V gene: TRBV7-6
D gene: NA
CDR3 protein: ASSLGTRLTDTQY

J gene: TRBJ2-7
V gene: TRBV28
D gene: TRBD1
CDR3 protein: ASSSGTVRHEQY

J gene: TRBJ1-3
V gene: TRBV14
D gene: NA
CDR3 protein: ASSQVSGAGNTIY

J gene: TRBJ1-2
V gene: TRBV15
D gene: TRBD1
CDR3 protein: ATSKITGDGYT

J gene: TRBJ2-7
V gene: TRBV13
D gene: NA
CDR3 protein: ASSPSQGTAYEQY

J gene: TRBJ1-4
V gene: TRBV27
D gene: NA
CDR3 protein: ATKGLTGTNEKLF

J gene: TRBJ2-3
V gene: TRBV7-2
D gene: NA
CDR3 protein: ASSLTQGPTDTQY

J gene: TRBJ2-3
V gene: TRBV9
D gene: TRBD2
CDR3 protein: ASSVLAGTTDTQY

J gene: TRBJ1-5
V gene: TRBV19
D gene: NA
CDR3 protein: ASSPGGLDQPQH

J gene: TRBJ1-1
V gene: TRBV7-9
D gene: NA
CDR3 protein: ASSLGLTEAF

J gene: TRBJ2-7
V gene: TRBV27
D gene: TRBD1
CDR3 protein: ASSLSGTGGFEQY